This record covers a single TCR beta chain. Its target is not known. The CDR3 runs 17 residues. Germline-derived CDR1 and CDR2 are LGHDT and YNNKEL (reference sequence). Trimming removed 2 bases at V and 0 bases at J, with 14 bases between. Sequencing was performed with immunoSEQ multiplex PCR; in TCRdb, only in-frame clones are kept and a portion is missing. The sample contains about 100,000 clones, about 86% of which appear only once. The sample is drawn from a study of T cell responses to AZD1222 COVID-19 vaccine. Whole-study results and caveats: The peak T cell response came first, and repertoires were sampled only after it. The study found vaccine-associated CD4 TCRs spanning spike, dominant at 160-218 and 743-854.

This receptor was obtained from an adult in good health. The sequencing used peripheral blood, collected on day 0 of AZD1222 vaccination. The chain couples TRBV3-1 (or the pseudogene TRBV3-2) to TRBJ1-5; D ambiguous. The CDR3 reads CASSQPLTENSNQPQHF. CDR3 DNA sequence: TGTGCCAGCAGCCAACCTCTTACAGAAAATAGCAATCAGCCCCAGCATTTT.